This T cell receptor (beta chain) appears in the sequencing data of a study of cytomegalovirus exposure and HLA in healthy donors. Germline CDR1 is SGHTA and CDR2 is FQGNSA. This CDR3 spans 12 amino acids. The V end was cut by 6 bases, the J end by 8 bases, with 13 bases between. The study drew the donors from its 120-subject validation cohort, separate from the roughly 710-subject first cohort. This table comes from immunoSEQ multiplex PCR, and its TCRdb copy is limited to in-frame clones, with some not included. The data contain 200,000 to 250,000 clones, over 80% of them singletons. Sequenced input: PBMCs. This rearrangement joins TRBV7-2 to TRBJ1-2, with D perhaps TRBD1 (5 bases). The clonotype originates from a woman under 30 in good health and CMV-seronegative. Written as DNA, the CDR3 is TGTGCCAGCAGTCCCGGGACGAGAGGCTACACCTTC. Amino acid sequence: CASSPGTRGYTF.